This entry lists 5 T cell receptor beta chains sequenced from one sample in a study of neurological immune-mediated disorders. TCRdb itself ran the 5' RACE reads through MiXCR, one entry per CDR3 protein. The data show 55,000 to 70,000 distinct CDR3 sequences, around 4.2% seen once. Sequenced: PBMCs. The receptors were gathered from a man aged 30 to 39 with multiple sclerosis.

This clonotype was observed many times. The CDR3 coding sequence is TGTGCCAGCAGTGAAAGCGGCGGGTACTATGGCTACACCTTC. It specifies CASSESGGYYGYTF. The chain employs TRBV25-1 and TRBJ1-2; D unclear. The CDR3 extends over 14 amino acids. V lost 2 bases and J 3 bases, leaving 10 bases between the germline ends. The germline V gene encodes CDR1 MGHDK and CDR2 SYGVNS.

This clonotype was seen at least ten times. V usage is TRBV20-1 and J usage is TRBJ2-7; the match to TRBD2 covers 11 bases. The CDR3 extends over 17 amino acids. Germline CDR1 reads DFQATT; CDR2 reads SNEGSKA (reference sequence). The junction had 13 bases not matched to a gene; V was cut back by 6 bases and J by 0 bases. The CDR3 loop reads CSAPTSGGPSSSYEQYF. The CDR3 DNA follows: TGCAGTGCCCCTACTAGCGGGGGTCCCTCGAGCTCCTACGAGCAGTACTTC.

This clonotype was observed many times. The CDR3 is CASSFAPNTEAFF. CDR3 nucleotide sequence: TGTGCCAGCAGTTTCGCCCCGAACACTGAAGCTTTCTTT. This chain connects TRBV27 to TRBJ1-1; D ambiguous. Germline V gene sequence: CDR1 MNHEY, CDR2 SMNVEV (reference sequence). V gave up 3 bases and J gave up 1 base, with 6 bases separating them. This CDR3 is built from 13 residues.

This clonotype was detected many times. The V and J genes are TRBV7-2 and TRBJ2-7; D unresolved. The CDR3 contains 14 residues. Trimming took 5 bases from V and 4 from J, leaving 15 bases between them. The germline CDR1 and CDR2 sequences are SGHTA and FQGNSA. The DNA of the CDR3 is TGTGCCAGCAGCCCACGCCCCGGTGGTTACGAGCAGTACTTC. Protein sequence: CASSPRPGGYEQYF.

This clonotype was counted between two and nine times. The CDR3 loop reads CASSSTYGALTYEQYF. DNA of the CDR3: TGCGCCAGCAGCTCCACCTACGGGGCCCTGACCTACGAGCAGTACTTC. This chain connects TRBV4-1 to TRBJ2-7; perhaps D is TRBD1 or TRBD2 (5 bases each). Between the trimmed V and J ends, which lost 5 bases and 2 bases, there was a span of 19 bases. The germline gives CDR1 MGHRA, CDR2 YSYEKL. The CDR3 is 16 residues long.